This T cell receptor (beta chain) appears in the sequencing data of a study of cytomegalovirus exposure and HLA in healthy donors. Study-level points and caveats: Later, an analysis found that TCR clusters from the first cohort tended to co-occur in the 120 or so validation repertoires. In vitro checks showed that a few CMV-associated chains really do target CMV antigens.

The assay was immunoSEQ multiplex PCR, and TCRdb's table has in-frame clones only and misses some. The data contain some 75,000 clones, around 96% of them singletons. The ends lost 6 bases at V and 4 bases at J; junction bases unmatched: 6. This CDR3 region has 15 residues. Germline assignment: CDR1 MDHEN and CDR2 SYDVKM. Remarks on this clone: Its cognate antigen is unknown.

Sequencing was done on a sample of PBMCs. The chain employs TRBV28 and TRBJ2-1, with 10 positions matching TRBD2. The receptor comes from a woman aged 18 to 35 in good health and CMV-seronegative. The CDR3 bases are TGTGCCAGCAGGACGATAGCGGGAGGATACAATGAGCAGTTCTTC. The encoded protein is CASRTIAGGYNEQFF.